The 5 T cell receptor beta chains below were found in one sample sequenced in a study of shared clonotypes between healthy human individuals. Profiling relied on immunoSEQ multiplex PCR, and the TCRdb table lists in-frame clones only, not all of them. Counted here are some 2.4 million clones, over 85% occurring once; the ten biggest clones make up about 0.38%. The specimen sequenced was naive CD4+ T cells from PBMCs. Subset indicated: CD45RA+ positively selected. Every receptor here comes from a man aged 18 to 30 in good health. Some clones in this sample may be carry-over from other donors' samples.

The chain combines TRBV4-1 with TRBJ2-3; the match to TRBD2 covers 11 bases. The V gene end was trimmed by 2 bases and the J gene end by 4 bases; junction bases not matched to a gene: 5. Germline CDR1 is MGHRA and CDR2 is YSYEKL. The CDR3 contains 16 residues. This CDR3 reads CASSQLGTSGPDTQYF. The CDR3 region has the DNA TGCGCCAGCAGCCAACTAGGGACTAGCGGCCCAGATACGCAGTATTTT.

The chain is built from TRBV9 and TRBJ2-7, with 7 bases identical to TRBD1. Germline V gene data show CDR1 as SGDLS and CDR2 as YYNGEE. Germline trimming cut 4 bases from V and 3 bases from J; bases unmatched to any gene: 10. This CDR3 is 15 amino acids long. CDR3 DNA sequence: TGTGCCAGCAGCCCCCAGACAGGGACCATCTACGAGCAGTACTTC. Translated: CASSPQTGTIYEQYF.

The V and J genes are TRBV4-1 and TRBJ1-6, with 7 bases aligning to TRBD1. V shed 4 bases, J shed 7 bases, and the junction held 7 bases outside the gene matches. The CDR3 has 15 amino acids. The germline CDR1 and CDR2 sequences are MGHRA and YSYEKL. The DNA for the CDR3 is TGCGCCAGCAGCCCGGGGACAGTTTTAAATTCACCCCTCCACTTT. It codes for CASSPGTVLNSPLHF.

The CDR3 sequence is CASSTEGYGYTF. The DNA for the CDR3 is TGCGCCAGCAGCACAGAAGGATATGGCTACACCTTC. The chain recombines TRBV5-1 with TRBJ1-2; no clear D gene. The germline V and J ends were trimmed by 4 bases and 5 bases, with 9 bases remaining between them. This CDR3 is built from 12 residues. CDR1 SGHRS and CDR2 YFSETQ come from the germline V gene.

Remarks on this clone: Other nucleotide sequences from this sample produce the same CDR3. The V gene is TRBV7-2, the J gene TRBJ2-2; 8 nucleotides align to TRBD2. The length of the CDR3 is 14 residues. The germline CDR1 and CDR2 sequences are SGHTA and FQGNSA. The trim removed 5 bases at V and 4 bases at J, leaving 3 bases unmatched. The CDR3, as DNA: TGTGCCAGCAGCCCCGGGACTAGCACCGGGGAGCTGTTTTTT. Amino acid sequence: CASSPGTSTGELFF.